A selection of T cell receptor beta chains follows, all from one sample in a study of OX40 agonist ivuxolimab in advanced cancers. Some clones are missing from TCRdb's copy, which holds only in-frame ones; the method was immunoSEQ multiplex PCR. The sample has fewer than 85,000 clones, roughly 80% seen once. The sample was CD4+ or CD8+ T cells sorted from blood, taken in a trial of the OX40 agonist ivuxolimab. All receptors come from an adult with an advanced solid tumor such as melanoma, head and neck, liver or kidney cancer. CDR3s include the opening cysteine and the closing phenylalanine or tryptophan. D genes are given only for firm matches. Clone sizes are given selectively: once, few, many, or a class where the clone is expanded.

D | J | V | size | DNA | CDR3
TRBD1 | TRBJ2-5 | TRBV5-1 | - | TGCGCCAGCAGCTTGGGACAGGGCAGCGAGACCCAGTACTTC | CASSLGQGSETQYF
TRBD1 | TRBJ1-4 | TRBV7-8 | once | TGTGCCAGCAGCTTAGAGGGGGCGCGGGAAAAACTGTTTTTT | CASSLEGAREKLFF
TRBD2 | TRBJ2-1 | TRBV11-2 | - | TGTGCCAGCAGCTTAACCAGCGGGGCCACCAATGAGCAGTTCTTC | CASSLTSGATNEQFF
- | TRBJ1-4 | TRBV10-1 | - | TGCGCCAGCAGTGTACAGGGCGGAGGAAAACTGTTTTTT | CASSVQGGGKLFF
- | TRBJ2-2 | TRBV6-6 | - | TGTGCCAGCAGTTCAACGTACAGGGAGTTCGGGGAGCTGTTTTTT | CASSSTYREFGELFF
- | TRBJ1-1 | TRBV28 | - | TGTGCCAGCAGTACCTCCGGCGTGACTGAAGCTTTCTTT | CASSTSGVTEAFF
TRBD1 | TRBJ1-2 | TRBV29-1 | few | TGCAGCGTTGGCATCCAGGGGGCGGGGAGTGGCTACACCTTC | CSVGIQGAGSGYTF
TRBD2 | TRBJ2-1 | TRBV18 | - | TGTGCCAGCTCTAGACTAGCGGGGCCCGGGGATGAGCAGTTCTTC | CASSRLAGPGDEQFF
- | TRBJ2-4 | TRBV10-3 | - | TGTGCCATCAGTGAGTCGACAAACATTCAGTACTTC | CAISESTNIQYF
- | TRBJ2-5 | TRBV18 | - | TGTGCCAGCTCACCACCGCCACATGTCGGGGAGACCCAGTACTTC | CASSPPPHVGETQYF
TRBD1 | TRBJ2-2 | TRBV5-1 | - | TGCGCCAGCAGCTTGGAGCCGGGACAGGGGACCACCGGGGAGCTGTTTTTT | CASSLEPGQGTTGELFF
TRBD1 | TRBJ1-1 | TRBV28 | - | TGTGCCAGCAGTAAGAACAGGGGGATGAACACTGAAGCTTTCTTT | CASSKNRGMNTEAFF
- | TRBJ2-7 | TRBV6-6 | - | TGTGCCAGCAGTTACTCGACGCAGACTCTCTCCTACGAGCAGTACTTC | CASSYSTQTLSYEQYF
TRBD1 | TRBJ1-2 | TRBV5-1 | - | TGCGCCAGCAGCTTTGGACAGGGCTATACTGGCTACACCTTC | CASSFGQGYTGYTF
- | TRBJ2-3 | TRBV7-2 | - | TGTGCCAGCAGCCGACAGGCCACAGATACGCAGTATTTT | CASSRQATDTQYF
- | TRBJ1-5 | TRBV19 | few | TGTGCCAGTAACGACGAGGGATCCTATAGCAATCAGCCCCAGCATTTT | CASNDEGSYSNQPQHF
TRBD1 | TRBJ2-1 | TRBV28 | - | TGTGCCAGCAGTTTAACCCCCTTAGGCGCAGGGGGTTCCTACAATGAGCAGTTCTTC | CASSLTPLGAGGSYNEQFF
- | TRBJ1-1 | TRBV7-3 | - | TGTGCCAGCAGCTCCCAGGCGAACACTGAAGCTTTCTTT | CASSSQANTEAFF
- | TRBJ2-5 | TRBV4-3 | few | TGCGCCCCCGACACGGCGAATGCAAAAGAGACCCAGTACTTC | CAPDTANAKETQYF
TRBD1 | TRBJ1-4 | TRBV4-1 | - | TGCGCCAGCAGCCAAGATATAGAGACAGGGGACGAAAAACTGTTTTTT | CASSQDIETGDEKLFF
- | TRBJ1-2 | TRBV7-2 | - | TGTGCCAGCCCCTGGGTGGGGTCACTTAACTATGGCTACACCTTC | CASPWVGSLNYGYTF
TRBD1 | TRBJ2-5 | TRBV7-8 | - | TGTGCCAGCAGCTCTCAGGGGGCCAAAGAGACCCAGTACTTC | CASSSQGAKETQYF